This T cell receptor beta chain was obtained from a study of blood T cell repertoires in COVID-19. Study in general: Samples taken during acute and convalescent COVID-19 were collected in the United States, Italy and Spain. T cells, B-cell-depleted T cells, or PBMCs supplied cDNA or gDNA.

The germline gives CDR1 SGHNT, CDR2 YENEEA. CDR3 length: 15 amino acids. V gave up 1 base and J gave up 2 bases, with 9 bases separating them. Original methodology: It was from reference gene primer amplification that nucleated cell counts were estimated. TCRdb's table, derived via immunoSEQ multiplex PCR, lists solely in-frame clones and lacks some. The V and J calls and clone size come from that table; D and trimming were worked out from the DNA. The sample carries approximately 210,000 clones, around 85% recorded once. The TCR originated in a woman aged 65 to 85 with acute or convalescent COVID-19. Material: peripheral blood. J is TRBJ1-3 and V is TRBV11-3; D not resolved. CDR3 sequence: CASSLGPEPGNTIYF. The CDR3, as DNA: TGTGCCAGCAGCTTAGGGCCAGAACCTGGAAACACCATATATTTT.